This T cell receptor (beta chain) was sequenced in a study of response to subunit inactivated influenza vaccine. This clonotype has a handful of counts. What it recognizes is unknown. Study-wide results and caveats: Seasonal influenza vaccination, on each occasion, was suggested by the authors to recruit few new T cells.

The CDR3 spans 14 residues. Germline lookup yields CDR1 SGHAT and CDR2 FQNNGV. Trimming shortened V by 1 base and J by 2 bases, and 8 bases separated the two germline ends. TCRdb reanalysed the RT-PCR reads using MiXCR and keeps one entry per CDR3 protein. The sample contains 500,000 or so distinct CDR3 sequences, approximately 11% of which appear only once. The specimen was PBMCs from blood, collected roughly 45 days after vaccination. The J gene is TRBJ1-2, the V gene TRBV11-2, with TRBD1 as a possible D gene (5 bases). This clonotype was sampled from a man aged 50 to 60 who received an inactivated influenza vaccine. CDR3 amino acids: CASSLARGNYGYTF. The DNA for the CDR3 is TGTGCCAGCAGCTTAGCGCGGGGGAACTATGGCTACACCTTC.